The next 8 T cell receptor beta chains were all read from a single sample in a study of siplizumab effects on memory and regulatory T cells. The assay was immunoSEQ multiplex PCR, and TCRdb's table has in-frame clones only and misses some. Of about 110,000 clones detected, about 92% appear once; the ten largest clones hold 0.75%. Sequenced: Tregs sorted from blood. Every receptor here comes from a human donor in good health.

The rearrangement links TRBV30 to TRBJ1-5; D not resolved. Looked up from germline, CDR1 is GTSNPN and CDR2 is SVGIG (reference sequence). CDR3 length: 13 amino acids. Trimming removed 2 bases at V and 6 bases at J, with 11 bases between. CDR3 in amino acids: CAWSILGVQPQHF. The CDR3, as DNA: TGTGCCTGGAGTATCTTGGGCGTTCAGCCCCAGCATTTT.

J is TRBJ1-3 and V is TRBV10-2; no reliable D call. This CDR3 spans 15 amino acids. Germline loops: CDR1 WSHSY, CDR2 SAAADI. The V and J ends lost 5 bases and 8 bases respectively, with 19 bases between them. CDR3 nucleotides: TGCGCCAGCAGTCGGTTTCGGGGATTGCAGGACACCATATATTTT. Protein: CASSRFRGLQDTIYF.

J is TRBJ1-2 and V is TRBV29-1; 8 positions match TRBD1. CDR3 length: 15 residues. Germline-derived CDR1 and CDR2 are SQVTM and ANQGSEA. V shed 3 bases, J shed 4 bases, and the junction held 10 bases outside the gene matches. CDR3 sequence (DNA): TGCAGCGTTGACAGGGGGCTAGATTCATTCTATGGCTACACCTTC. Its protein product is CSVDRGLDSFYGYTF.

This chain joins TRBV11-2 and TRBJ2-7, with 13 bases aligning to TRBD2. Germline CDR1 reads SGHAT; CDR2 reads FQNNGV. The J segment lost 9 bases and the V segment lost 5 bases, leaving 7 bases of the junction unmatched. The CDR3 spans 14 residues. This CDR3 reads CASSRTSGSFSQYF. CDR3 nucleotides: TGTGCCAGCAGCCGGACTAGCGGGAGTTTCTCGCAGTACTTC.

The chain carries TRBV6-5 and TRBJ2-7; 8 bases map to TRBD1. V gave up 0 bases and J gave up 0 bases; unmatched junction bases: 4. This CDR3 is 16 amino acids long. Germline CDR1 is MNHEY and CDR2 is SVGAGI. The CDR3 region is CASSYSSGGFSYEQYF. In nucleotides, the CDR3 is TGTGCCAGCAGTTACTCGTCAGGGGGCTTCTCCTACGAGCAGTACTTC.

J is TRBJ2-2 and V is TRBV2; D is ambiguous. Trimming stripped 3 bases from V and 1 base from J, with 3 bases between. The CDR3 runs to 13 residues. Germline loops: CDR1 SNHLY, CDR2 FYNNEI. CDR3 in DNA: TGTGCCAGCAGTGAGGAGAACACCGGGGAGCTGTTTTTT. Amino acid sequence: CASSEENTGELFF. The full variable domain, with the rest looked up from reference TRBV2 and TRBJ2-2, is EPEVTQTPSHQVTQMGQEVILRCVPISNHLYFYWYRQILGQKVEFLVSFYNNEISEKSEIFDDQFSVERPDGSNFTLKIRSTKLEDSAMYFCASSEENTGELFFGEGSRLTVL.

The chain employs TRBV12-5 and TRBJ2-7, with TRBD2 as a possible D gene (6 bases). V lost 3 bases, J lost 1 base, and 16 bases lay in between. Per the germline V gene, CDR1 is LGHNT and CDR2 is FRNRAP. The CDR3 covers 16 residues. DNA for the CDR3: TGTGCTAGTGGTTTAAGGAGGGATGGTAAATCCTACGAGCAGTACTTC. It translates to CASGLRRDGKSYEQYF.

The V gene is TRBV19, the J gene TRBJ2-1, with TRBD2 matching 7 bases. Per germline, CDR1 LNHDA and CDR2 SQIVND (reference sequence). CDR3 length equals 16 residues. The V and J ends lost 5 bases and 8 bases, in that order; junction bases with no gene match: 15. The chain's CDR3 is CASSAPVGGRSYEQFF. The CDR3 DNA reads TGTGCCAGTAGTGCCCCGGTTGGCGGGAGATCCTATGAGCAGTTCTTC.